This T cell receptor beta chain came from a study of radiotherapy plus CTLA-4 blockade in lung cancer. Produced via immunoSEQ multiplex PCR; TCRdb's table is partial and in-frame only. Of some 60,000 clones in the sample, 70% to 80% were seen once. This CDR3 has 13 amino acids. V was trimmed by 0 bases and J by 2 bases, leaving 5 bases between them. Per germline, CDR1 SGHRS and CDR2 YFSETQ. Note on this clone: Its antigen is currently unknown. Other nucleotide sequences in the sample specify the same CDR3.

General study points: Subsequent to radiotherapy plus ipilimumab, tumor-derived TCR clones underwent expansion in blood.

The V and J genes are TRBV5-1 and TRBJ2-5; no reliable D call. The sequencing here drew on peripheral blood, taken from a patient treated with radiotherapy plus ipilimumab. The TCR sequence derives from a human donor with non-small cell lung cancer who had a complete response to radiotherapy plus ipilimumab. CDR3 loop: CASSLARQETQYF. The CDR3 region has the DNA TGCGCCAGCAGCTTGGCCAGACAAGAGACCCAGTACTTC. The full variable domain, with the rest looked up from reference TRBV5-1 and TRBJ2-5, is KAGVTQTPRYLIKTRGQQVTLSCSPISGHRSVSWYQQTPGQGLQFLFEYFSETQRNKGNFPGRFSGRQFSNSRSEMNVSTLELGDSALYLCASSLARQETQYFGPGTRLLVL.